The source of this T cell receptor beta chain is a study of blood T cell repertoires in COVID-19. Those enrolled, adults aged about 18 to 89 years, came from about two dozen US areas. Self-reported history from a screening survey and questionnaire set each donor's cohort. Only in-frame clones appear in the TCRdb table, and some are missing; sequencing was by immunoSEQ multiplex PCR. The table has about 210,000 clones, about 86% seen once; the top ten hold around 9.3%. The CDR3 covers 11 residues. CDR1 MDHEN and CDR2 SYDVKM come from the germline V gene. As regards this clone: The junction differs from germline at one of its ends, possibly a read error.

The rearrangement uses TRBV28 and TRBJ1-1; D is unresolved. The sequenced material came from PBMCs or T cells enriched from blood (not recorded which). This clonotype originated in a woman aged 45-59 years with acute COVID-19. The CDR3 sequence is CCVVMNTEAFF. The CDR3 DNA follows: TGCTGTGTAGTTATGAACACTGAAGCTTTCTTT.